This entry lists 3 T cell receptor beta chains sequenced from one sample in a study of cytotoxic CD8 clonotypes in ibrutinib-treated CLL. This table comes from immunoSEQ multiplex PCR, and its TCRdb copy is limited to in-frame clones, with some not included. The sample records 190,000 or so clones, over 60% being singletons. This specimen was PBMCs, taken after 24 months of ibrutinib treatment. Receptor source: a human donor with chronic lymphocytic leukemia.

This rearrangement joins TRBV10-3 to TRBJ2-2; TRBD2 matches 7 bases. The CDR3 totals 16 residues. V shed 0 bases and J 4 bases; nucleotides not matched to a gene: 5. CDR1 ENHRY and CDR2 SYGVKD come from the germline V gene. This CDR3 is CAISESKRGPTGELFF. The CDR3 DNA sequence: TGTGCCATCAGTGAGTCCAAGCGGGGCCCCACCGGGGAGCTGTTTTTT.

The gene calls are TRBV6-6 and TRBJ2-2, with unresolved D. The CDR3 runs 15 residues. The V and J ends lost 7 bases and 5 bases respectively, with 17 bases between them. The germline gives CDR1 MNHNY, CDR2 SVGAGI (reference sequence). The CDR3 bases are TGTGCCAGCAATTCCCGCGGCAGTGATACCGGGGAGCTGTTTTTT. Translating gives CASNSRGSDTGELFF.

The chain carries TRBV5-6 and TRBJ2-3; 8 bases line up with TRBD2. Germline V CDR1 and CDR2: SGHDT, YYEEEE. The V segment lost 7 bases and the J segment 2 bases; nucleotides outside the gene matches: 9. This CDR3 region has 15 residues. Here the CDR3 DNA reads TGTGCCAGCCATGGGGCTAGCGGGTCCACAGATACGCAGTATTTT. It encodes CASHGASGSTDTQYF.